One and the same sample provided the 18 T cell receptor beta chains below, sequenced in a study of OX40 agonist ivuxolimab in advanced cancers. Repertoires were generated with immunoSEQ multiplex PCR, while TCRdb's copy carries only in-frame clones and drops some. The table shows some 50,000 clones, with approximately 88% occurring only once. Sequences were derived from CD4+ or CD8+ T cells sorted from blood, sampled in a trial of the OX40 agonist ivuxolimab. These receptors were taken from an adult with an advanced solid tumor such as melanoma, head and neck, liver or kidney cancer.

The J gene is TRBJ2-1, the V gene TRBV5-1; 11 bases agree with TRBD2. The CDR3 loop spans 15 amino acids. Trimming at V came to 8 bases and at J to 5 bases, leaving 9 bases not matched to a gene. The V gene's germline CDR1 is SGHRS and CDR2 YFSETQ. The CDR3 nucleotides are TGCGCCAGTACGGACGGGACTAGCGGAAACAATGAGCAGTTCTTC. Translated: CASTDGTSGNNEQFF. Full variable domain (rest looked up from reference TRBV5-1 and TRBJ2-1): KAGVTQTPRYLIKTRGQQVTLSCSPISGHRSVSWYQQTPGQGLQFLFEYFSETQRNKGNFPGRFSGRQFSNSRSEMNVSTLELGDSALYLCASTDGTSGNNEQFFGPGTRLTVL.

In DNA form, the CDR3 reads TGTGCCAGCAGGTCGCGGGCGGGAGAGAGCACAGATACGCAGTATTTT. Residues: CASRSRAGESTDTQYF. This sequence joins TRBV7-2 and TRBJ2-3; 7 bases fit TRBD2. J gave up 0 bases and V 6 bases, and 9 bases lay outside the gene matches. The CDR3 has 16 amino acids. Germline assignment: CDR1 SGHTA and CDR2 FQGNSA.

The rearrangement links TRBV7-7 to TRBJ2-5; tentatively, D is TRBD2 (7 bases). V was clipped by 5 bases and J by 5 bases, with 15 bases between them. Germline V gives CDR1 SSHAT, CDR2 FNYEAQ (reference sequence). The CDR3 spans 14 residues. This chain's CDR3 is CASSPGGAGETQYF. The CDR3 region has the DNA TGTGCCAGCAGCCCTGGGGGGGCCGGGGAGACCCAGTACTTC.

This clone was detected only a few times. This chain uses TRBV7-2 with TRBJ2-7, with D unresolved. Germline lookup yields CDR1 SGHTA and CDR2 FQGNSA. The CDR3 is made up of 13 amino acids. V gave up 5 bases and J gave up 6 bases, with 14 bases separating them. CDR3: CASSGDGATEQYF. CDR3 in DNA: TGTGCCAGCAGCGGAGATGGAGCAACCGAGCAGTACTTC.

The sample holds one count of this clone. The chain couples TRBV6-5 to TRBJ1-1, with a possible D match to TRBD1 (6 bases). CDR1 is MNHEY, CDR2 SVGAGI, per germline. V was pared by 9 bases and J by 3 bases, with 17 bases between. The length of the CDR3 is 14 residues. The CDR3 sequence is CASIPETGHTEAFF. The CDR3 region has the DNA TGTGCCAGTATCCCCGAAACAGGGCACACTGAAGCTTTCTTT.

The rearrangement uses TRBV11-2 and TRBJ2-3; the match to TRBD1 covers 7 bases. Looked up from germline, CDR1 is SGHAT and CDR2 is FQNNGV. The CDR3 contains 14 residues. V lost 5 bases, J lost 1 base, and 3 bases stayed unmatched. In DNA form, the CDR3 reads TGTGCCAGCAGCCCTGGACAGGGCACAGATACGCAGTATTTT. Its translation: CASSPGQGTDTQYF.

The chain employs TRBV5-5 and TRBJ2-3, with D unclear. Germline values: CDR1 SGHKS, CDR2 YYEKEE (reference sequence). The ends were cut back, 0 bases at V and 4 bases at J, with 12 bases in the middle. This CDR3 region has 15 residues. CDR3 amino acids: CASSLAPSDADTQYF. The CDR3 nucleotides are TGTGCCAGCAGCTTGGCCCCTAGTGATGCAGATACGCAGTATTTT. The full variable domain, completed using reference TRBV5-5 and TRBJ2-3, is DAGVTQSPTHLIKTRGQQVTLRCSPISGHKSVSWYQQVLGQGPQFIFQYYEKEERGRGNFPDRFSARQFPNYSSELNVNALLLGDSALYLCASSLAPSDADTQYFGPGTRLTVL.

The rearrangement joins TRBV9 to TRBJ2-1; D uncertain. The V end was cut by 1 base, the J end by 4 bases, with 24 bases between. This CDR3 comprises 19 residues. Germline V CDR1 and CDR2: SGDLS, YYNGEE. The CDR3 DNA is TGTGCCAGCAGCGTAACGGCGGAAACCTACATGGGTAAATACAATGAGCAGTTCTTC. Protein product: CASSVTAETYMGKYNEQFF.

This clone occurred once. The chain links TRBV14 to TRBJ2-2; no definite D call. There are 13 residues in the CDR3. V lost 1 base, J lost 6 bases, and 6 bases lay in between. Germline loops: CDR1 SGHDN, CDR2 FVKESK. CDR3 coding DNA: TGTGCCAGCAGCCAAGTGATCGCCGGGGAGCTGTTTTTT. It is translated as CASSQVIAGELFF.

V is TRBV6-5 and J is TRBJ1-2, with 9 bases that match TRBD1. The CDR3 is 15 amino acids. Trimming removed 4 bases from V and 7 bases from J; junction bases left unmatched: 10. Germline CDR1 reads MNHEY; CDR2 reads SVGAGI. CDR3 residues: CASSSTGTGQSGYTF. CDR3 nucleotide sequence: TGTGCCAGCAGTTCGACCGGGACAGGGCAGAGTGGCTACACCTTC.

The chain combines TRBV6-6 with TRBJ1-2; D is undetermined. This CDR3 contains 14 residues. Germline V gene sequence: CDR1 MNHNY, CDR2 SVGAGI (reference sequence). The ends were cut back, 3 bases at V and 6 bases at J, with 14 bases in the middle. CDR3 DNA: TGTGCCAGCAGTTATACTAAGGAGAGGCATGGCTACACCTTC. This codes for CASSYTKERHGYTF.

V gene TRBV7-2 combines with J gene TRBJ2-7; no clear D gene. Per the germline V gene, CDR1 is SGHTA and CDR2 is FQGNSA. V dropped 5 bases and J dropped 7 bases, with 9 bases sitting between them. The CDR3 has 11 residues. The CDR3 region is CASSASKEQYF. CDR3 DNA: TGTGCCAGCAGCGCAAGTAAAGAGCAGTACTTC.

The chain employs TRBV7-6 and TRBJ2-2; D is perhaps TRBD1 or TRBD2 (5 bases each). Trimming took 0 bases from V and 6 from J, leaving 8 bases between them. The CDR3 totals 14 residues. From germline, CDR1 is SGHVS and CDR2 FNYEAQ. The CDR3 coding sequence is TGTGCCAGCAGCTTAGCGGGGGAGTCCGGGGAGCTGTTTTTT. It codes for CASSLAGESGELFF.

In the case of this clone: One junction end disagrees with the germline gene, perhaps due to a read error. V and J are TRBV10-3 and TRBJ1-1; the D gene is possibly TRBD1 (5 bases). The CDR3 runs to 13 residues. Germline assignment: CDR1 ENHRY and CDR2 SYGVKD. The CDR3 nucleotides are TGTGCCAGCAGTGTCAGGGTGAACACTGAAGCTTTCTTT. This codes for CASSVRVNTEAFF.

This sequence joins TRBV5-4 and TRBJ2-7; 7 bases agree with TRBD2. V lost 3 bases, J lost 0 bases, and 6 bases stayed unmatched. The CDR3 covers 15 residues. The V gene's germline CDR1 is SGHNT and CDR2 YYREEE (reference sequence). The chain's CDR3 is CASSSPPSGSYEQYF. CDR3 DNA: TGTGCCAGCAGCTCACCCCCTAGCGGCTCCTACGAGCAGTACTTC.

The rearrangement joins TRBV9 to TRBJ2-2; 10 bases match TRBD2. This CDR3 comprises 17 residues. Germline V gives CDR1 SGDLS, CDR2 YYNGEE. Trimming removed 0 bases from V and 5 bases from J; junction bases left unmatched: 7. CDR3 protein: CASSVGSASGSTGELFF. For the CDR3, the DNA is TGTGCCAGCAGCGTAGGGTCGGCTAGCGGGAGTACCGGGGAGCTGTTTTTT.

The rearrangement links TRBV6-5 to TRBJ2-3; 7 bases are shared with TRBD1. Germline V gene lookup returns CDR1 MNHEY and CDR2 SVGAGI. V gave up 5 bases and J gave up 2 bases; unmatched junction bases: 7. The CDR3 extends over 15 amino acids. The CDR3 reads CASSKWDSVTDTQYF. DNA of the CDR3: TGTGCCAGCAGTAAATGGGACAGCGTCACAGATACGCAGTATTTT.

The chain uses TRBV7-9 and TRBJ2-7, with a possible D match to TRBD2 (6 bases). Germline V gives CDR1 SEHNR, CDR2 FQNEAQ (reference sequence). Trimming left V 0 bases short and J 0 bases short, with 15 bases between. This CDR3 region has 17 residues. The CDR3: CASSLAGAGRSSYEQYF. The CDR3 DNA reads as TGTGCCAGCAGCTTAGCCGGCGCGGGACGGTCCTCCTACGAGCAGTACTTC.